A selection of T cell receptor beta chains follows, all from one sample in a study of cytomegalovirus exposure and HLA in healthy donors. This table comes from immunoSEQ multiplex PCR, and its TCRdb copy is limited to in-frame clones, with some not included. Of around 140,000 clones listed, 80% to 85% were seen once; the top ten hold less than 10%. Input material: PBMCs. The receptors come from a woman between 50 and 59 years old in good health and CMV-seropositive. CDR3s leave out the opening cysteine and the closing phenylalanine or tryptophan. Fields, in order: J gene, V gene, CDR3 protein.

TRBJ1-1 TRBV6-1 ASSEGPGGTEAF
TRBJ2-5 TRBV28 ASSLPTTQETQY
TRBJ2-5 TRBV18 ASSPDRGVETQY
TRBJ2-2 TRBV7-2 ASSLVGSGSPGELF
TRBJ2-2 TRBV5-5 ASSLGALWEGVAGELF
TRBJ1-1 TRBV10-3 AISEWREKTEAF
TRBJ2-7 TRBV6-5 ASSWEVGVLEQY
TRBJ2-1 TRBV6-5 ASRTRGNEQF
TRBJ2-1 TRBV7-9 ASSLTDFTGSSYNEQF
TRBJ1-1 TRBV9 ASSVAGASTEAF
TRBJ2-7 TRBV13 ASSLGLAGAYEQY
TRBJ1-4 TRBV4-1 ASSQDGGGSEKLF
TRBJ2-4 TRBV19 ASSQSENIQY
TRBJ2-3 TRBV18 ASSGRGPGTDTQY
TRBJ2-3 TRBV5-1 ASSLVRDFSTDTQY
TRBJ2-3 TRBV5-6 ASSHAFPETGGRTDTQY
TRBJ1-1 TRBV7-9 ASSPQGAFNTEAF
TRBJ1-4 TRBV30 AWSSIGGEKLF
TRBJ2-5 TRBV12-5 ASGKGAAETQY
TRBJ1-5 TRBV6-5 ASSRGQGDQPQH
TRBJ2-7 TRBV4-3 ASSLSTGSDSYEQY
TRBJ1-5 TRBV25-1 ASSDHGPNQPQH
TRBJ1-1 TRBV10-3 AIKEGLRRQLNTEAF
TRBJ2-7 TRBV7-2 ASSPQGVLSFYEQY
TRBJ2-1 TRBV21-1 ASSKELTGLAYNEQF
TRBJ1-2 TRBV5-1 ASSPGPVSAFSYT
TRBJ2-1 TRBV6-5 ASSRTGSSYNEQF
TRBJ1-1 TRBV7-9 ASSRPPDRKYTEAF
TRBJ2-7 TRBV10-3 AISGPRDRGFDEQY
TRBJ2-1 TRBV4-1 ASSRGLAGGIRHEQF
TRBJ1-4 TRBV19 ASSMGDRAPNEKLF
TRBJ1-1 TRBV2 ASSEAGEVGAF
TRBJ1-2 TRBV18 ASSTGGFYGYT
. TRBV6-1 ATAKRDNPYEQY
TRBJ2-7 TRBV11-2 ASSTSTGGAGEQY
TRBJ2-3 TRBV7-3 ASSLRLYTDTQY
TRBJ2-7 TRBV5-6 ASRDTGYEQY